This T cell receptor (beta chain) was obtained from a study of chemoradiotherapy in HPV16-positive cancers. General study points: Only a couple of HPV16-positive patients supplied the functional HPV-specificity definition.

Method: immunoSEQ multiplex PCR; TCRdb's copy keeps in-frame clones and lacks some. The sample includes more than 20,000 clones, about 90% seen only once; the top ten take 4.5% to 5%. Points on this clone: Its target is unknown. The germline gene is not matched at one end of the junction; a read error may be the cause.

Sequenced here: blood, sampled from a patient who underwent chemoradiotherapy. The source of this sequence is a human donor with HPV-associated anogenital cancer.

This chain's CDR3 is CASSFSGQGSHEQYF. DNA for the CDR3: TGTGCCAGCAGCTTTTCTGGACAGGGCTCCCACGAGCAGTACTTC. The J gene is TRBJ2-7, the V gene TRBV7-6, with TRBD1 matching 8 bases. Germline V gene data show CDR1 as SGHVS and CDR2 as FNYEAQ. The CDR3 covers 15 residues. The full variable domain, with the rest looked up from reference TRBV7-6 and TRBJ2-7, is GAGVSQSPRYKVTKRGQDVALRCDPISGHVSLYWYRQALGQGPEFLTYFNYEAQQDKSGLPNDRFSAERPEGSISTLTIQRTEQRDSAMYRCASSFSGQGSHEQYFGPGTRLTVT.